This record concerns one TCR beta chain sequence. The germline gives CDR1 MNHEY, CDR2 SVGAGI. Trimming took 0 bases from V and 3 from J, leaving 12 bases between them. The CDR3 consists of 15 residues. This sample was taken from a study of blood T cell repertoires in COVID-19. Recruits, aged about 18 to 95 years, lived in under 25 US areas. Exposed enrollees had met someone with a PCR-confirmed or clinician-diagnosed COVID-19 case at some point within the 2 weeks before study entry. Profiled with immunoSEQ multiplex PCR; TCRdb holds only in-frame clones, not every one. This sample yields more than 200,000 clones, of which around nine tenths are seen a single time; about 3.5% belongs to the top ten.

The receptor was derived from a woman aged 25 to 39 who had been exposed to COVID-19. Sequenced material: PBMCs or T cells enriched from blood (not recorded which). V is TRBV6-5 and J is TRBJ2-7; D is unclear. This chain's CDR3 is CASSYSLGLFYEQYF. For the CDR3, the DNA is TGTGCCAGCAGTTACTCCCTCGGTCTTTTCTACGAGCAGTACTTC.